This TCR beta chain was sequenced in a study of blood T cells in healthy people across ages. In the case of this clonotype: The antigen remains undetermined. Germline is not matched at one junction end, which may reflect a read error.

The CDR3 extends over 14 amino acids. Germline CDR1 reads MDHEN; CDR2 reads SYDVKM. Through a sample-barcoded 5' primer and a J-beta primer mix, a second PCR was run for roughly 6 to 11 cycles. TCRdb reprocessed the 5' RACE reads with MiXCR, giving one entry per CDR3 protein. The table lists around 1,800,000 distinct CDR3 sequences, around 40% of them singletons. General study points: A roughly linear age-dependent decrease characterized TCR beta diversity per million T cells.

Material for sequencing was blood. V gene TRBV28 combines with J gene TRBJ1-2, with 8 bases fitting TRBD1. This TCR was recovered from a human donor in good health. The CDR3 sequence: CASKNRGTNYGCTF. The CDR3, as DNA: TGTGCCAGCAAAAACAGGGGGACAAACTATGGCTGCACCTTC.